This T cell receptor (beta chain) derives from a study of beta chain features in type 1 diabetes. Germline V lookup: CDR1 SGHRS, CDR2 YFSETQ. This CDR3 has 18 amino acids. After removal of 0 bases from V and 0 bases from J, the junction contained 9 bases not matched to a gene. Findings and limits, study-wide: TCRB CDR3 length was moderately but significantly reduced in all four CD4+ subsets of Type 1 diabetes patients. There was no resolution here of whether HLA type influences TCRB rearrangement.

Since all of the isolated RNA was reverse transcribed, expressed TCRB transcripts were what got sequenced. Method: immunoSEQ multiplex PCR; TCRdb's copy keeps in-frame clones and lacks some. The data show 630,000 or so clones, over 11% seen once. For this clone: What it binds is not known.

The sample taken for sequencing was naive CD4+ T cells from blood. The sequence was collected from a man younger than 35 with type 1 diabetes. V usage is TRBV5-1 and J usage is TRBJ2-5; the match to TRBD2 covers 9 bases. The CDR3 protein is CASSLESTSGQYQETQYF. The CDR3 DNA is TGCGCCAGCAGCTTGGAGTCTACTAGCGGGCAGTACCAAGAGACCCAGTACTTC.